This T cell receptor (beta chain) was documented in a study of T cell responses to AZD1222 COVID-19 vaccine. V shed 3 bases and J shed 7 bases, with 9 bases lying between them. CDR1 and CDR2 (germline): SEHNR, FQNEAQ (reference sequence). CDR3 length: 12 amino acids. Some clones are missing from TCRdb's copy, which holds only in-frame ones; the method was immunoSEQ multiplex PCR. The sample has approximately 100,000 clones, 80% to 90% seen once. With regard to this clone: The antigen remains unidentified.

Study findings and constraints: Only a handful of AZD1222 recipients, several in all, had baseline seropositivity. Donors were chiefly white British, with a greater number of females, and clonal diversity was perhaps underestimated.

The receptor comes from an adult in good health. This chain joins TRBV7-9 and TRBJ1-1, with D uncertain. This specimen was peripheral blood, taken on day 0 of AZD1222 vaccination. CDR3 loop: CASSFRHGEAFF. The CDR3 nucleotides read TGTGCCAGCAGCTTTCGACACGGTGAAGCTTTCTTT.